Listed here is a single T cell receptor beta chain. Its antigen is still unknown. The data derive from a study of Ad26.COV2.S vaccination and SARS-CoV-2 variants. Overall study findings and caveats: Placebo recipients showed lower spike-specific TCR breadth than vaccinees. Following vaccination, spike-specific CD8+ and CD4+ T cell responses reportedly exhibited substantial breadth. In TCR breadth and depth analyses, total T cell responses may have been underestimated. Participants given vaccine showed non-spike TCR breadth similar to that of placebo recipients.

Indicated treatment: some 19 received Ad26.COV2.S at low or high dose, single or two shots; about 5 received placebo; per-sample allocation not given. Sampling was done on day 63 after the first vaccine or placebo injection. Assay: immunoSEQ multiplex PCR; the TCRdb copy retains only in-frame clones and omits some. The profile covers 300,000 to 400,000 clones, with 88% appearing a single time and 6.4% taken by the ten largest. Germline assignment: CDR1 LGHNA and CDR2 YSLEER. The CDR3 totals 15 residues. V was trimmed by 0 bases and J by 8 bases, leaving 13 bases between them. The sequenced sample was peripheral blood, obtained in a trial of Ad26.COV2.S vaccine versus placebo. This TCR came from a person aged 18-65 years who received the Ad26.COV2.S COVID-19 vaccine or a placebo. The chain is built from TRBV4-3 and TRBJ1-4; weak D call: TRBD1 (5 bases). CDR3 in amino acids: CASSQDGTGGEKLFF. In nucleotides, the CDR3 is TGCGCCAGCAGCCAAGACGGGACTGGAGGGGAAAAACTGTTTTTT.